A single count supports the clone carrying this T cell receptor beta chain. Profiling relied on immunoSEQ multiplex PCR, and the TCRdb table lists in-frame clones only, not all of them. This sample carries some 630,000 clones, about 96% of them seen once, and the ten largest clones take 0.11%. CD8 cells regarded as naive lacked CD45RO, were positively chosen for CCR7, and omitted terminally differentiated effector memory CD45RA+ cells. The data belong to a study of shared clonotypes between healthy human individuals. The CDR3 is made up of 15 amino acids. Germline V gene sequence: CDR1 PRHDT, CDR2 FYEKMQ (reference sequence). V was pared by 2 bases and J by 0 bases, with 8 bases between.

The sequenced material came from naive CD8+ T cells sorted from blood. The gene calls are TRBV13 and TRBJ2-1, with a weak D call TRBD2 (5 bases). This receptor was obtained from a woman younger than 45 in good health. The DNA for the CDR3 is TGTGCCAGCAGCTTACTAGGGAGCTCCTACAATGAGCAGTTCTTC. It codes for CASSLLGSSYNEQFF. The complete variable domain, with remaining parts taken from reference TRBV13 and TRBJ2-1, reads AAGVIQSPRHLIKEKRETATLKCYPIPRHDTVYWYQQGPGQDPQFLISFYEKMQSDKGSIPDRFSAQQFSDYHSELNMSSLELGDSALYFCASSLLGSSYNEQFFGPGTRLTVL.